Given below is one TCR beta chain in context. This entry belongs to a study of blood T cell repertoires in COVID-19. The wider study: Material from acute and convalescent COVID-19 was sourced from the United States, Italy and Spain. Sources were T cells, B-cell-depleted T cells, or PBMCs; the material itself was cDNA or gDNA.

Source study methods: Scientists estimated how many nucleated cells there were by amplifying reference gene primers. The table came from immunoSEQ multiplex PCR; TCRdb's copy has only in-frame clones and leaves some out. V and J calls and clone size are copied from that table; D and trimming were computed from the DNA. The sample lists fewer than 250,000 clones, approximately 87% occurring once. Germline V lookup: CDR1 LGHDT, CDR2 YNNKEL (reference sequence). V was pared by 7 bases and J by 6 bases, with 6 bases of the junction left unmatched. CDR3 length: 15 residues. Sequenced input: peripheral blood. The TCR sequence derives from a woman between 70 and 85 years old with acute or convalescent COVID-19. V gene TRBV3-1 (or the pseudogene TRBV3-2) combines with J gene TRBJ2-2; 12 nucleotides agree with TRBD2. CDR3 in DNA: TGTGCCAGCACCCGACTAGCGGGAGTGGCCGGGGAGCTGTTTTTT. Translated: CASTRLAGVAGELFF.